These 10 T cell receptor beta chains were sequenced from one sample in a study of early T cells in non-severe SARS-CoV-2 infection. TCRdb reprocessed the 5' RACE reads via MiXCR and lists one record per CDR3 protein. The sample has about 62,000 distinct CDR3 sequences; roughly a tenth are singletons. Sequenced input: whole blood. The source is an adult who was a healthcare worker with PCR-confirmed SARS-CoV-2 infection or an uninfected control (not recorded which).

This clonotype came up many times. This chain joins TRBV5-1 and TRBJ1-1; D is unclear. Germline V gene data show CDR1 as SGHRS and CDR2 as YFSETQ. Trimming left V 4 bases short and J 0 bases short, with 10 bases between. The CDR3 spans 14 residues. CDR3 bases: TGCGCCAGCAGCGAAACCCCTATGAACACTGAAGCTTTCTTT. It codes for CASSETPMNTEAFF.

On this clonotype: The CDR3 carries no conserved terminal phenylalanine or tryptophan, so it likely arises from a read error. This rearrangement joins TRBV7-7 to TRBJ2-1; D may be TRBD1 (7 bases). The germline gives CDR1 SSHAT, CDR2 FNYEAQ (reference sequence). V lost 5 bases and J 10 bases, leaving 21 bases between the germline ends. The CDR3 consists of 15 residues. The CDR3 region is CASSPKGTVGGEQFS. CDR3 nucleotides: TGTGCCAGCAGCCCTAAAGGGACAGTCGGAGGGGAGCAGTTCTCC.

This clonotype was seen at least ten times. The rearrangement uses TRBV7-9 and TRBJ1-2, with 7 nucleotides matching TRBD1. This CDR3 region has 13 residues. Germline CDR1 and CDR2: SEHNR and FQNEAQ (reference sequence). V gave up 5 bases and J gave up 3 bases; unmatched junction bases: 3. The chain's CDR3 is CASSPGTDYGYTF. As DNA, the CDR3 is TGTGCCAGCAGCCCAGGGACAGACTATGGCTACACCTTC.

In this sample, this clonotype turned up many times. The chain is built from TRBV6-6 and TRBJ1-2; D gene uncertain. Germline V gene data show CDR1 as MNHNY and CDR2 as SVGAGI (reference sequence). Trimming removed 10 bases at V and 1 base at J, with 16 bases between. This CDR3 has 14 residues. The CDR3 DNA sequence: TGTGCCATCAGATTGATCGGAGATAACTATGGCTACACCTTC. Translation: CAIRLIGDNYGYTF.

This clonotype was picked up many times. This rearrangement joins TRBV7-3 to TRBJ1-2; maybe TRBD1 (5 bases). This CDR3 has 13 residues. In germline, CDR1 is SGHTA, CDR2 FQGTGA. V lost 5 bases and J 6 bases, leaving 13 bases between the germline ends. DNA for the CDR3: TGTGCCAGCAGCAGATATGGAGGGGATGGCTACACCTTC. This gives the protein CASSRYGGDGYTF.

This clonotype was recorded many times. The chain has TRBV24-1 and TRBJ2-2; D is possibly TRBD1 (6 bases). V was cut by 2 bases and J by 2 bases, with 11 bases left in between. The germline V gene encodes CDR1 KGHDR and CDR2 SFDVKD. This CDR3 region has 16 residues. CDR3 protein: CATSDSSGDNTGELFF. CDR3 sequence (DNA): TGTGCCACCAGTGATTCTTCAGGGGATAACACCGGGGAGCTGTTTTTT.

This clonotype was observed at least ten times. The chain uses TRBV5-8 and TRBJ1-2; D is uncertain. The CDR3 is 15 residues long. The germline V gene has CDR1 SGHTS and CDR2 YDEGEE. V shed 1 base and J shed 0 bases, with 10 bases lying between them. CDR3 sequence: CASSLSLAANYGYTF. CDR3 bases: TGTGCCAGCAGCTTGTCTTTGGCCGCTAACTATGGCTACACCTTC. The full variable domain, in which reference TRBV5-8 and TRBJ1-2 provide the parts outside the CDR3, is EAGVTQSPTHLIKTRGQQATLRCSPISGHTSVYWYQQALGLGLQFLLWYDEGEERNRGNFPPRFSGRQFPNYSSELNVNALELEDSALYLCASSLSLAANYGYTFGSGTRLTVV.

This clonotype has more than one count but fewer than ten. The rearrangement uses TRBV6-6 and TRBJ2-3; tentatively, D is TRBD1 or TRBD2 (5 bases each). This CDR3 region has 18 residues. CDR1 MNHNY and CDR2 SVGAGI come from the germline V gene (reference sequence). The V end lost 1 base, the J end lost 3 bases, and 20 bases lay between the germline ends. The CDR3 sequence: CASSYLPLIEGSTDTQYF. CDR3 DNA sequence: TGTGCCAGCAGTTACTTACCCTTAATAGAGGGGTCGACAGATACGCAGTATTTT.

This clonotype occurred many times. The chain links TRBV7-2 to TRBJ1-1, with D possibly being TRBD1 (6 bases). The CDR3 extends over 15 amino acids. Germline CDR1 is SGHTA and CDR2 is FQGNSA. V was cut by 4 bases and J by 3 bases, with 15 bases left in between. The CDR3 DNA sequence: TGTGCCAGCAGCTCCCTTGGACAGATACACACTGAAGCTTTCTTT. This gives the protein CASSSLGQIHTEAFF.

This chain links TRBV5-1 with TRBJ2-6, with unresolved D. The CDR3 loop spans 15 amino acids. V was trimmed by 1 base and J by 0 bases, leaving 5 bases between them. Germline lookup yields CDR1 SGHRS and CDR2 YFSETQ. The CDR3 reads CASSLPLSGANVLTF. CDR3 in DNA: TGCGCCAGCAGCTTGCCGCTCTCTGGGGCCAACGTCCTGACTTTC.